These 5 T cell receptor beta chains originate from one sample sequenced in a study of control samples from healthy donors and cancer patients. Clones were sequenced by immunoSEQ multiplex PCR, and TCRdb holds only the in-frame ones, with some missing. In the table there are about 82,000 clones, more than 70% of which are singletons. Sample: blood. The receptor source for this set is a man aged 45-60 years in good health.

This clone was counted once. CDR3 in amino acids: CASSHLGRGNTIYF. DNA for the CDR3: TGTGCCAGCAGCCATTTGGGACGTGGAAACACCATATATTTT. This chain uses TRBV3-1 (or the pseudogene TRBV3-2) with TRBJ1-3; a weak D match, TRBD1 (5 bases). Trimming shortened V by 3 bases and J by 3 bases, and 9 bases separated the two germline ends. CDR3 size: 14 residues. Germline V lookup: CDR1 LGHDT, CDR2 YNNKEL (reference sequence).

The chain combines TRBV19 with TRBJ2-7, with D perhaps matching TRBD2 (5 bases). The V gene's germline CDR1 is LNHDA and CDR2 SQIVND (reference sequence). V was cut by 5 bases and J by 2 bases, with 19 bases left in between. This CDR3 is 16 amino acids long. The CDR3 region is CASSQRDNEVPYEQYV. Here the CDR3 DNA reads TGTGCCAGTAGTCAACGGGATAATGAAGTCCCCTACGAGCAGTACGTC.

This chain joins TRBV12-2 and TRBJ1-2. TRBV12-2 is noted as a pseudogene. This CDR3 spans 13 amino acids. For the CDR3, the DNA is TGTGCAAGTCGCTCGCCGGGTAACTATGGCTACACCTTC. This translates into CASRSPGNYGYTF.

This clone is a singleton in its sample. The chain uses TRBV5-4 and TRBJ1-4; tentative D call: TRBD1 (6 bases). CDR1 and CDR2 from the germline V gene are SGHNT and YYREEE (reference sequence). Deletions cut 4 bases from V and 6 bases from J, with 16 bases between. CDR3 length: 15 amino acids. CDR3 sequence reads: CASSPEQGDYEKLFF. The CDR3 DNA reads as TGTGCCAGCAGCCCGGAACAGGGAGATTATGAAAAACTGTTTTTT.

V gene TRBV7-2 combines with J gene TRBJ2-5; 8 bases match TRBD1. Germline V gives CDR1 SGHTA, CDR2 FQGNSA. Trimming took 0 bases from V and 5 from J; bases not matched to a gene: 2. The CDR3 extends over 14 amino acids. CDR3 amino acids: CASSLARGPETQYF. In DNA form, the CDR3 reads TGTGCCAGCAGCTTAGCCAGGGGGCCCGAGACCCAGTACTTC.